The 2 T cell receptor beta chains below come from one sample, sequenced in a study of glioma-infiltrating T cells. The iRepertoire nested amplicon-rescue multiplex PCR amplified TCR alpha and beta CDR3s from RNA. Via MiXCR, TCRdb re-called the multiplex PCR reads, giving one row per CDR3 protein. The table lists approximately 120,000 distinct CDR3 sequences, 25% to 30% of them singletons, with about 30% in the top ten. What was sequenced was glioma tissue, nonneoplastic brain tissue, or PBMCs (not recorded which). The receptors were sampled from a human donor with low-grade glioma or glioblastoma, undergoing nonglioma brain surgery, or in good health (not recorded which).

This clonotype was found a few times. This rearrangement joins TRBV10-2 to TRBJ2-7; D not certain. This CDR3 region has 12 residues. Between the trimmed V and J ends, which lost 5 bases and 6 bases, there was a span of 11 bases. In germline, CDR1 is WSHSY, CDR2 SAAADI. CDR3 sequence: CASSTGPLEQYF. In DNA form, the CDR3 reads TGCGCCAGCAGTACGGGCCCCCTCGAGCAGTACTTC.

Comment on this clonotype: Being one base from a much bigger clone, this may be a read error. The genes are TRBV7-9 and TRBJ2-3; D remains ambiguous. V dropped 4 bases and J dropped 0 bases, with 17 bases sitting between them. CDR3 length: 17 residues. Germline CDR1 is SEHNR and CDR2 is FQNEAQ (reference sequence). In DNA, the CDR3 is TGTGCCAGCAGCTATTTTACTGGGATCTCTAGCACAGATACGCAGTATTTT. As protein: CASSYFTGISSTDTQYF.